This T cell receptor (beta chain) was sequenced for a study of untreated major depressive disorder. Whole-study results and caveats: Depressed patients' CD4+ T cells carried increased TRBV05-01 (Vbeta 5.1) usage versus control CD4+ T cells.

Comments on this clone: What it binds is unknown.

This CDR3 region has 16 residues. Germline lookup yields CDR1 SGHRS and CDR2 YFSETQ. Trimming removed 4 bases from V and 1 base from J; junction bases left unmatched: 3. Some clones are missing from TCRdb's copy, which holds only in-frame ones; the method was immunoSEQ multiplex PCR. This table has roughly 13,000 clones, about nine tenths appearing once. The genes are TRBV5-1 and TRBJ2-3; 13 nucleotides align to TRBD2. This clonotype was obtained from a woman aged 30 to 39 with major depressive disorder. Material: CD4+ T cells from PBMCs. The CDR3 protein is CASSPGLAGGTDTQYF. Written as DNA, the CDR3 is TGCGCCAGCAGCCCTGGACTAGCGGGGGGCACAGATACGCAGTATTTT.